The entry below describes one T cell receptor (beta chain). Its antigen is not known. These data belong to a study of shared clonotypes between healthy human individuals. Background on the study: Ranging from 18 to 49 in age, donors were a couple of women and three men.

Assay: immunoSEQ multiplex PCR; the TCRdb copy retains only in-frame clones and omits some. The repertoire holds about 2.4 million clones, with around nine tenths as singletons. Trimming stripped 5 bases from V and 2 bases from J, with 13 bases between. The CDR3 spans 14 residues. The germline V gene encodes CDR1 LNHDA and CDR2 SQIVND (reference sequence). General study results and limits: Although depth was large, rarefaction showed that sequencing of the sorted subsets was incomplete. Lower generation probabilities were found for non-shared clonotypes than for those shared by all four donors.

Sequencing input: naive CD4+ T cells sorted from blood. Subset in this sample: CD45RA+ positively selected. The rearrangement joins TRBV19 to TRBJ2-7; a weak D match, TRBD1 (5 bases). The sequence was obtained from a man aged 18 to 35 in good health. CDR3 nucleotides: TGTGCCAGTAGTGCCCAGGGCTGGACCTACGAGCAGTACTTC. It codes for CASSAQGWTYEQYF.